Listed below are T cell receptor beta chains from one sample, sequenced in a study of spatial heterogeneity in lung cancer. TCRdb reprocessed the 5' RACE reads via MiXCR and lists one record per CDR3 protein. The table shows 9,500 or so distinct CDR3 sequences, with about 12% occurring only once. Sequenced here: lung tumor tissue, sampled at surgery. Source of these receptors: a male donor with early-stage non-small cell lung cancer. CDR3s include the opening cysteine and the closing phenylalanine or tryptophan. D genes are given only for firm matches. Where a row states a size, it is once, few, many or the class of an expanded clone; other rows omit it.

V	D	length	size	J	DNA	CDR3
TRBV10-3	TRBD1	15	medium-sized	TRBJ1-6	TGTGCCATCTCGGACAGGGCGTCCGATAATTCACCCCTCCACTTT	CAISDRASDNSPLHF
TRBV20-1	.	16	many	TRBJ2-5	TGCAGTGCTATTTCCGTCGTAGCGGCGTACCAAGAGACCCAGTACTTC	CSAISVVAAYQETQYF
TRBV6-2/TRBV6-3	.	14	.	TRBJ2-1	TGTGCCAGCAGTTATCCGGGGTGGTACAATGAGCAGTTCTTC	CASSYPGWYNEQFF
TRBV7-6	.	15	many	TRBJ1-5	TGTGCCAGCAGCCTGGATGGACAGACGAATCAGCCCCAGCATTTT	CASSLDGQTNQPQHF
TRBV7-2	TRBD2	13	many	TRBJ2-3	TGTGCCAGCAGCTGGACTAGCGCAGATACGCAGTATTTT	CASSWTSADTQYF
TRBV30	.	15	few	TRBJ1-5	TGTGCCTGGAGTAACGGGGCGGGGAAGAATCAGCCCCAGCATTTT	CAWSNGAGKNQPQHF
TRBV7-2	TRBD2	14	many	TRBJ2-1	TGTGCCAGCAGCTTAGCGGGGACTAGTGGTGAGCAGTTCTTC	CASSLAGTSGEQFF
TRBV4-3	.	13	many	TRBJ2-3	TGCGCCAGCAGCCAAGCGGGTGCAGATACGCAGTATTTT	CASSQAGADTQYF
TRBV20-1	.	14	many	TRBJ2-7	TGCAGTGCTAGTCCCCAGTTTGGATCCTACGAGCAGTACTTC	CSASPQFGSYEQYF
TRBV12-3/TRBV12-4	.	14	many	TRBJ1-1	TGTGCCAGCAGTTTAGCGCGGGGAGTCACTGAAGCTTTCTTT	CASSLARGVTEAFF
TRBV27	.	12	many	TRBJ2-5	TGTGCCAGCAGTCCACCGGAGTCCACCCAGTACTTC	CASSPPESTQYF
TRBV20-1	.	13	medium-sized	TRBJ2-1	TGCAGTGCCCCTAAGGGCCCCTACAATGAGCAGTTCTTC	CSAPKGPYNEQFF
TRBV5-4	TRBD1	14	many	TRBJ2-3	TGTGCCAGCAGCCATCCAGGGGGTCGGAGTACGCAGTATTTT	CASSHPGGRSTQYF
TRBV6-1	.	17	.	TRBJ2-2	TGTGCCAGCAGTGAAGTTGGCGGGGCGGCGAACACCGGGGAGCTGTTTTTT	CASSEVGGAANTGELFF
TRBV7-9	.	17	.	TRBJ2-6	TGTGCCAGCAGGAGAGAGGGTCCTCTCTCTGGGGCCAACGTCCTGACTTTC	CASRREGPLSGANVLTF
TRBV4-2	TRBD2	19	many	TRBJ2-4	TGTGCCAGCAGCCAAGTAGGTAGCGGGAGTACACTAGCCAAAAACATTCAGTACTTC	CASSQVGSGSTLAKNIQYF